A selection of T cell receptor beta chains follows, all from one sample in a study of blood T cell repertoires in COVID-19. Libraries were prepared by immunoSEQ multiplex PCR; TCRdb keeps only in-frame clonotypes and omits some of them. Here the sample spans approximately 150,000 clones, roughly 81% being singletons. Source material: peripheral blood. All receptors come from a woman between 45 and 65 years old with COVID-19, enrolled during active disease. Each CDR3 is given with its conserved first and last residue. Fields, in order: D gene, clone size, J gene, V gene, CDR3 protein, CDR3 DNA. The D gene is left open where the match is weak. Clone size is given for some rows only: seen once, a few or many times, or a class if the clone is expanded.

d_call: TRBD1
clone_size: .
j_call: TRBJ1-2
v_call: TRBV5-1
cdr3_aa: CASSPTGQVDYGYTF
cdr3_nt: TGCGCCAGCAGCCCGACTGGACAGGTTGACTATGGCTACACCTTC

d_call: TRBD1
clone_size: .
j_call: TRBJ1-6
v_call: TRBV27
cdr3_aa: CASRRTGWSYNSPLHF
cdr3_nt: TGTGCCAGCAGGCGGACAGGGTGGTCCTATAATTCACCCCTCCACTTT

d_call: .
clone_size: .
j_call: TRBJ2-7
v_call: TRBV10-3
cdr3_aa: CAISRGQSSYEQYF
cdr3_nt: TGTGCCATCAGTCGTGGACAGAGCTCCTACGAGCAGTACTTC

d_call: .
clone_size: .
j_call: TRBJ2-3
v_call: TRBV7-2
cdr3_aa: CASSLLGGGPRTDTQYF
cdr3_nt: TGTGCCAGCAGCTTACTTGGGGGGGGGCCAAGGACAGATACGCAGTATTTT

d_call: TRBD2
clone_size: once
j_call: TRBJ2-7
v_call: TRBV11-2
cdr3_aa: CASSPPPGAGGLFYEQYF
cdr3_nt: TGTGCCAGCAGCCCCCCCCCGGGAGCGGGGGGGCTCTTCTACGAGCAGTACTTC

d_call: TRBD2
clone_size: .
j_call: TRBJ2-4
v_call: TRBV24-1
cdr3_aa: CATSERDGGDIQYF
cdr3_nt: TGTGCCACCAGTGAACGGGACGGGGGGGACATTCAGTACTTC

d_call: TRBD2
clone_size: .
j_call: TRBJ2-1
v_call: TRBV4-1
cdr3_aa: CASSQLAGVYNEQFF
cdr3_nt: TGCGCCAGCAGCCAGCTAGCGGGGGTCTACAATGAGCAGTTCTTC

d_call: TRBD2
clone_size: .
j_call: TRBJ2-5
v_call: TRBV3-1/TRBV3-2
cdr3_aa: CASSPISGGYQETQYF
cdr3_nt: TGTGCCAGCAGCCCGATTAGCGGGGGGTACCAAGAGACCCAGTACTTC

d_call: .
clone_size: .
j_call: TRBJ2-5
v_call: TRBV6-5
cdr3_aa: CASSYQGPQETQYF
cdr3_nt: TGTGCCAGCAGTTACCAGGGGCCCCAAGAGACCCAGTACTTC

d_call: .
clone_size: .
j_call: TRBJ2-5
v_call: TRBV7-9
cdr3_aa: CASSFTGFVPETQYF
cdr3_nt: TGTGCCAGCAGCTTTACAGGGTTTGTGCCGGAGACCCAGTACTTC

d_call: .
clone_size: .
j_call: TRBJ1-1
v_call: TRBV10-3
cdr3_aa: CAISEPEAFF
cdr3_nt: TGTGCCATCAGTGAGCCAGAAGCTTTCTTT

d_call: .
clone_size: .
j_call: TRBJ2-1
v_call: TRBV5-1
cdr3_aa: CASSLLDASYNEQFF
cdr3_nt: TGCGCCAGCAGTCTTCTAGATGCCTCCTACAATGAGCAGTTCTTC

d_call: TRBD1
clone_size: once
j_call: TRBJ1-2
v_call: TRBV11-3
cdr3_aa: CASSPHNTGTGPTDGYTF
cdr3_nt: TGTGCCAGCAGCCCTCATAACACCGGGACAGGGCCAACTGATGGCTACACCTTC

d_call: TRBD2
clone_size: .
j_call: TRBJ2-7
v_call: TRBV30
cdr3_aa: CAWVGLALPDEQYF
cdr3_nt: TGTGCCTGGGTTGGACTAGCGCTGCCCGACGAGCAGTACTTC

d_call: TRBD2
clone_size: .
j_call: TRBJ2-5
v_call: TRBV11-1
cdr3_aa: CASSLSLAVYQETQYF
cdr3_nt: TGTGCCAGCAGCTTAAGTCTAGCGGTGTACCAAGAGACCCAGTACTTC

d_call: .
clone_size: .
j_call: TRBJ1-3
v_call: TRBV25-1
cdr3_aa: CASSEGSGLSSGNTIYF
cdr3_nt: TGTGCCAGCAGCGAGGGAAGCGGGCTGTCCTCTGGAAACACCATATATTTT

d_call: TRBD2
clone_size: .
j_call: TRBJ2-1
v_call: TRBV7-9
cdr3_aa: CASSPPTSGGYNEQFF
cdr3_nt: TGTGCCAGCAGCCCCCCGACTAGCGGGGGCTACAATGAGCAGTTCTTC

d_call: .
clone_size: .
j_call: TRBJ1-2
v_call: TRBV5-6
cdr3_aa: CASRLQGLGYTF
cdr3_nt: TGTGCCAGCAGATTACAGGGTCTTGGCTACACCTTC

d_call: TRBD2
clone_size: .
j_call: TRBJ2-7
v_call: TRBV5-5
cdr3_aa: CASSFGLAGELYEQYF
cdr3_nt: TGTGCCAGCAGCTTTGGACTAGCGGGGGAATTGTACGAGCAGTACTTC

d_call: .
clone_size: .
j_call: TRBJ1-5
v_call: TRBV7-2
cdr3_aa: CASSLAAEQPQHF
cdr3_nt: TGTGCCAGCAGCTTAGCGGCGGAACAGCCCCAGCATTTT

d_call: TRBD1
clone_size: .
j_call: TRBJ1-4
v_call: TRBV19
cdr3_aa: CASHGPGGLNEKLFF
cdr3_nt: TGTGCCAGCCATGGGCCAGGGGGCCTTAATGAAAAACTGTTTTTT

d_call: TRBD2
clone_size: .
j_call: TRBJ2-2
v_call: TRBV2
cdr3_aa: CASSEAVLAGSGELFF
cdr3_nt: TGTGCCAGCAGTGAAGCGGTCCTAGCGGGGTCCGGGGAGCTGTTTTTT

d_call: .
clone_size: .
j_call: TRBJ1-2
v_call: TRBV6-1
cdr3_aa: CASSEVPSYGYTF
cdr3_nt: TGTGCCAGCAGTGAAGTACCGAGCTATGGCTACACCTTC

d_call: .
clone_size: .
j_call: TRBJ2-5
v_call: TRBV2
cdr3_aa: CASSNMEETQYF
cdr3_nt: TGTGCCAGCAGTAATATGGAGGAGACCCAGTACTTC

d_call: TRBD1
clone_size: .
j_call: TRBJ1-3
v_call: TRBV11-2
cdr3_aa: CASRHPRQGFSGNTIYF
cdr3_nt: TGTGCCAGCAGGCATCCAAGACAGGGCTTCTCTGGAAACACCATATATTTT

d_call: .
clone_size: .
j_call: TRBJ2-3
v_call: TRBV27
cdr3_aa: CASSLGLPDTDTQYF
cdr3_nt: TGTGCCAGCAGTTTAGGCCTGCCCGACACAGATACGCAGTATTTT

d_call: .
clone_size: .
j_call: TRBJ1-4
v_call: TRBV6-5
cdr3_aa: CASSQGATNEKLFF
cdr3_nt: TGTGCCAGCAGCCAGGGTGCAACTAATGAAAAACTGTTTTTT

d_call: .
clone_size: .
j_call: TRBJ1-2
v_call: TRBV7-2
cdr3_aa: CASSFEGGFYGYTF
cdr3_nt: TGTGCCAGCAGCTTTGAGGGAGGCTTTTATGGCTACACCTTC

d_call: .
clone_size: once
j_call: TRBJ2-2
v_call: TRBV20-1
cdr3_aa: CSARNTGELFF
cdr3_nt: TGCAGTGCTCGTAACACCGGGGAGCTGTTTTTT

d_call: .
clone_size: .
j_call: TRBJ2-7
v_call: TRBV4-1
cdr3_aa: CASSQEPTGGGGLYEQYF
cdr3_nt: TGCGCCAGCAGCCAAGAGCCTACCGGAGGGGGGGGGCTCTACGAGCAGTACTTC

d_call: .
clone_size: once
j_call: TRBJ1-2
v_call: TRBV7-2
cdr3_aa: CASSDRGGNGYTF
cdr3_nt: TGTGCCAGCAGCGATAGGGGGGGGAATGGCTACACCTTC

d_call: .
clone_size: .
j_call: TRBJ1-5
v_call: TRBV6-5
cdr3_aa: CASSSLYSNQPQHF
cdr3_nt: TGTGCCAGCAGTTCCTTGTATAGCAATCAGCCCCAGCATTTT

d_call: TRBD1
clone_size: .
j_call: TRBJ1-4
v_call: TRBV24-1
cdr3_aa: CATYYPGQGGEKLFF
cdr3_nt: TGTGCCACCTACTACCCGGGACAGGGAGGAGAAAAACTGTTTTTT

d_call: .
clone_size: .
j_call: TRBJ1-1
v_call: TRBV5-1
cdr3_aa: CASSLEAGWNTEAFF
cdr3_nt: TGCGCCAGCAGCTTGGAGGCAGGGTGGAACACTGAAGCTTTCTTT

d_call: TRBD1
clone_size: .
j_call: TRBJ2-7
v_call: TRBV3-1/TRBV3-2
cdr3_aa: CASSQTGGRPYEQYF
cdr3_nt: TGTGCCAGCAGCCAGACAGGGGGCCGACCCTACGAGCAGTACTTC

d_call: .
clone_size: .
j_call: TRBJ2-2
v_call: TRBV18
cdr3_aa: CASSPRQENTGELFF
cdr3_nt: TGTGCCAGCTCACCACGGCAGGAGAACACCGGGGAGCTGTTTTTT

d_call: .
clone_size: .
j_call: TRBJ1-1
v_call: TRBV18
cdr3_aa: CASSPPQAVNTEAFF
cdr3_nt: TGTGCCAGCTCACCACCGCAAGCGGTGAACACTGAAGCTTTCTTT

d_call: TRBD1
clone_size: .
j_call: TRBJ1-2
v_call: TRBV5-4
cdr3_aa: CASSPGGTGVYGYTF
cdr3_nt: TGTGCCAGCAGCCCGGGCGGGACAGGGGTCTATGGCTACACCTTC

d_call: TRBD2
clone_size: .
j_call: TRBJ2-1
v_call: TRBV7-2
cdr3_aa: CASSPSGGGYNEQFF
cdr3_nt: TGTGCCAGCAGCCCGAGCGGGGGGGGTTACAATGAGCAGTTCTTC

d_call: .
clone_size: .
j_call: TRBJ1-2
v_call: TRBV12-3/TRBV12-4
cdr3_aa: CASTDLQGSGYTF
cdr3_nt: TGTGCCAGCACCGATTTACAGGGAAGCGGCTACACCTTC

d_call: .
clone_size: few
j_call: TRBJ2-5
v_call: TRBV11-2
cdr3_aa: CASSSQETQYF
cdr3_nt: TGTGCCAGCAGCTCTCAAGAGACCCAGTACTTC

d_call: .
clone_size: .
j_call: TRBJ2-7
v_call: TRBV9
cdr3_aa: CASSVATVPAYEQYF
cdr3_nt: TGTGCCAGCAGCGTAGCTACAGTGCCTGCCTACGAGCAGTACTTC

d_call: .
clone_size: .
j_call: TRBJ1-6
v_call: TRBV2
cdr3_aa: CASSTGSSPLHF
cdr3_nt: TGTGCCAGCAGTACAGGGTCTTCACCCCTCCACTTT

d_call: TRBD1
clone_size: .
j_call: TRBJ2-1
v_call: TRBV4-3
cdr3_aa: CASSQGQGSRFF
cdr3_nt: TGCGCCAGCAGCCAAGGACAGGGGAGTAGGTTCTTC

d_call: .
clone_size: .
j_call: TRBJ1-1
v_call: TRBV19
cdr3_aa: CASSMGQVNTEAFF
cdr3_nt: TGTGCCAGTAGTATGGGACAAGTGAACACTGAAGCTTTCTTT

d_call: .
clone_size: .
j_call: TRBJ2-7
v_call: TRBV3-1/TRBV3-2
cdr3_aa: CASSQSPARYEQYF
cdr3_nt: TGTGCCAGCAGCCAATCCCCGGCGAGGTACGAGCAGTACTTC